What follows are 4 T cell receptor beta chains derived from one specimen sequenced in a study of blood T cell repertoires in COVID-19. Here immunoSEQ multiplex PCR was the method, and the copy in TCRdb shows in-frame clones only, minus some. The sample has some 210,000 clones, under 90% seen once; the top ten hold less than 20%. Source material: peripheral blood. The origin of the receptors is a human donor in a cohort sampled during active COVID-19.

The chain employs TRBV15 and TRBJ1-6, with TRBD1 as a possible D gene (6 bases). V was pared by 3 bases and J by 7 bases, with 10 bases between. The CDR3 runs to 14 residues. Germline values: CDR1 LNHNV, CDR2 YYDKDF (reference sequence). As DNA, the CDR3 is TGTGCCACCAGCAGGAACAGGGTGAATTCACCCCTCCACTTT. Its protein product is CATSRNRVNSPLHF. The variable domain in full, with the rest retrieved from reference TRBV15 and TRBJ1-6, is DAMVIQNPRYQVTQFGKPVTLSCSQTLNHNVMYWYQQKSSQAPKLLFHYYDKDFNNEADTPDNFQSRRPNTSFCFLDIRSPGLGDTAMYLCATSRNRVNSPLHFGNGTRLTVT.

The chain couples TRBV5-4 to TRBJ2-5, with TRBD1 matching over 7 bases. The germline V gene encodes CDR1 SGHNT and CDR2 YYREEE (reference sequence). Trimming removed 4 bases from V and 2 bases from J; junction bases left unmatched: 14. The CDR3 totals 17 residues. The CDR3 region has the DNA TGTGCCAGCAGCGTACAGGGGATGGGTATTGGACAAGAGACCCAGTACTTC. Translation: CASSVQGMGIGQETQYF.

The chain has TRBV29-1 and TRBJ2-7; 9 bases are a match to TRBD1. The CDR3 is 13 residues long. V was clipped by 7 bases and J by 1 base; unmatched bases: 5. Germline V gene data show CDR1 as SQVTM and CDR2 as ANQGSEA. The CDR3 reads CSASGTGSYEQYF. In DNA form, the CDR3 reads TGCAGCGCCTCCGGGACAGGGTCCTACGAGCAGTACTTC.

This rearrangement joins TRBV3-1 (or the pseudogene TRBV3-2) to TRBJ1-2; unclear D gene. Germline V CDR1 and CDR2: LGHDT, YNNKEL (reference sequence). V lost 0 bases and J lost 8, with 7 bases in between. The length of the CDR3 is 12 residues. CDR3 nucleotide sequence: TGTGCCAGCAGCCAAGATCGTGTGGGCTACACCTTC. Amino acid sequence: CASSQDRVGYTF.